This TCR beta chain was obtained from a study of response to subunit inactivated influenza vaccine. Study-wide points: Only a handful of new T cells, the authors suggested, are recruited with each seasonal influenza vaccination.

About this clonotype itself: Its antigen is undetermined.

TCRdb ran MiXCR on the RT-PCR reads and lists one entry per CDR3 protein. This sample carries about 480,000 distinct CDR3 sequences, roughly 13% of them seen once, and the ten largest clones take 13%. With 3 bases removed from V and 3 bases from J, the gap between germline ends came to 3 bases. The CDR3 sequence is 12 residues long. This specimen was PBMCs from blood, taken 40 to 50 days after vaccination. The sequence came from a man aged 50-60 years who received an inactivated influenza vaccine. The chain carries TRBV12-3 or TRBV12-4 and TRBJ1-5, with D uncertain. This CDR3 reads CASSFLNQPQHF. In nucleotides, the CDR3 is TGTGCCAGCAGTTTTCTCAATCAGCCCCAGCATTTT.